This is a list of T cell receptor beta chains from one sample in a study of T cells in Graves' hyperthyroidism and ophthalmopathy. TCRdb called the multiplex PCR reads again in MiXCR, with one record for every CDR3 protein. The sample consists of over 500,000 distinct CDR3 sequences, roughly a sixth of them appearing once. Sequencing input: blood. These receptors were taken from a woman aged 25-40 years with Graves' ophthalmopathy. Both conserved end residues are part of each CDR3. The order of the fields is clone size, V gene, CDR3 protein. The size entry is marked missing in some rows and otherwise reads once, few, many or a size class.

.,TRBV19,CATGTSGRVNEQFF
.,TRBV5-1,CASSPAGGLGYTEAFF
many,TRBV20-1,CSAPARVSYNEQFF
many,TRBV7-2,CASSFLSGATIQETQYF
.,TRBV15,CATSRGGLQEETQYF
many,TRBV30,CASEPTGTGSPEAFF
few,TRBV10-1,CASISALIPDTQYF
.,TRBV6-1,CASSWGTNNEQFF
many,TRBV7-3,CASSLTTGSYNEQFF
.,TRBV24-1,CATSGLGTSGLNEQFF
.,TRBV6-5,CASSYSSLNTEAFF
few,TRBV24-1,CATSDRTGTEAFF
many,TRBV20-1,CRAGLAGTYEQYF
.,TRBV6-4,CASSETNRARTEAFF
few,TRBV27,CASNSGGRSYEQYF
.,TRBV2,CASSLGGPTAYGQYF
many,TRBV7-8,CASSLERATNYGYTF
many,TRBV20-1,CSARDTKGPIYEQYF
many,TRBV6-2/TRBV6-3,CASSLLLAGLVQFF
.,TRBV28,CASALRAPETEAFF
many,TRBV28,CASSPGTGLIEGNQPQHF
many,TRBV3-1,CASSQQGTPGTEAFF